This T cell receptor (beta chain) was profiled in a study of CD8 T cells in ankylosing spondylitis. General study results and limits: The disease-linked clones had a CD8+ phenotype and low blood frequencies. Several highly homologous variants made up a TCR beta motif that seemed to typify ankylosing spondylitis blood. Significant enrichment of disease-linked clones was reported in matched ankylosing spondylitis synovial fluid.

A quantitative 5'-RACE method, one with molecular barcodes, was used to make TCR beta libraries. MiXCR, applied by TCRdb to the 5' RACE reads, yields one record per CDR3 protein. The table includes fewer than 400,000 distinct CDR3 sequences, around 20% detected once. A remark on this clonotype: Its antigen is unknown.

Germline assignment: CDR1 SSHAT and CDR2 FNYEAQ (reference sequence). Trimming shortened V by 2 bases and J by 0 bases, and 14 bases separated the two germline ends. The CDR3 is 17 amino acids. The TCR sequence derives from a male donor with ankylosing spondylitis. Input material: blood, either unsorted or a sorted T cell fraction (not recorded which). V and J are TRBV7-7 and TRBJ2-1; unclear D gene. The CDR3 here is CASSLSPGQSSYNEQFF. The CDR3 nucleotides read TGTGCCAGCAGCTTATCTCCCGGCCAAAGCTCCTACAATGAGCAGTTCTTC.